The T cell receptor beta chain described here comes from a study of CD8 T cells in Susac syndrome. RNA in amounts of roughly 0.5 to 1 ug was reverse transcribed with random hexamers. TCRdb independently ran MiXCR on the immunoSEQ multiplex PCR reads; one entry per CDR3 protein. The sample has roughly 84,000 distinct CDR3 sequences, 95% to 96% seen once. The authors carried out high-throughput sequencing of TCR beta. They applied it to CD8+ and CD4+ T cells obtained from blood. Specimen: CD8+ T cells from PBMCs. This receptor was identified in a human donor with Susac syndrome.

For the CDR3, the DNA is TGTGCCAGCAGCTCGAGCGGGCGGCGAACCGGGGAGCTGTTTTTT. Amino acid sequence: CASSSSGRRTGELFF. J is TRBJ2-2 and V is TRBV7-9; a possible D gene is TRBD2 (6 bases). CDR1 SEHNR and CDR2 FQNEAQ come from the germline V gene (reference sequence). This CDR3 has 15 residues. With 4 bases removed from V and 5 bases from J, the gap between germline ends came to 14 bases.